Below are 26 T cell receptor beta chains sequenced from a single sample in a study of sequential checkpoint blockade in melanoma (dated by TCRdb to between 2017 and 2020). This specimen's treatment or condition label, interpreted: randomized to nivolumab then ipilimumab (arm A) or the reverse (arm B). The library was obtained by the immunoSEQ multiplex PCR assay. This immuneACCESS table, as held by TCRdb, lists in-frame sequences with V and J called but not all clones. Of the missing ones, under half trace to an unresolved V gene in checked studies; the others have no known cause. The sample data list 8,000 to 10,000 clones, and 20% to 30% of these were observed just once. The top ten constitute about a sixth of the sample. The sample in question was tumor tissue (inferred from file names), obtained from a patient given nivolumab and ipilimumab in sequence. These TCRs come from a human donor with melanoma.

This clone was recorded at least ten times. The chain has TRBV11-3 and TRBJ2-7; 11 nucleotides align to TRBD1. Trimming removed 3 bases from V and 0 bases from J; junction bases left unmatched: 1. Germline CDR1 and CDR2: SGHNT and YENEEA. CDR3 length: 15 amino acids. CDR3 residues: CASSLGQGGSYEQYF. The CDR3 nucleotides read TGTGCCAGCAGCTTGGGACAGGGGGGCTCCTACGAGCAGTACTTC. Complete variable domain (other parts from reference TRBV11-3 and TRBJ2-7): EAGVVQSPRYKIIEKKQPVAFWCNPISGHNTLYWYLQNLGQGPELLIRYENEEAVDDSQLPKDRFSAERLKGVDSTLKIQPAELGDSAVYLCASSLGQGGSYEQYFGPGTRLTVT.

This clone came up a few times. This rearrangement joins TRBV18 to TRBJ2-2; TRBD2 is a possible D gene (6 bases). Germline loops: CDR1 KGHSH, CDR2 LQKENI. With 8 bases removed from V and 1 base from J, the gap between germline ends came to 17 bases. This CDR3 is built from 16 residues. CDR3 loop: CASPSTHSGNTGELFF. The CDR3 nucleotides read TGTGCCAGCCCCTCAACCCATAGCGGGAACACCGGGGAGCTGTTTTTT.

This clone was counted only a few times. The rearrangement links TRBV6-8 to TRBJ2-1, with 13 nucleotides matching TRBD2. CDR1 and CDR2 from the germline V gene are MNHGY and SAAAGT. V gave up 0 bases and J gave up 4 bases; unmatched junction bases: 9. The CDR3 length is 19 residues. CDR3 nucleotide sequence: TGTGCCAGCAGTTACTCCGTAGGGACTAGCGGGGAAGCTTACAATGAGCAGTTCTTC. It is translated as CASSYSVGTSGEAYNEQFF.

This sequence joins TRBV6-8 and TRBJ1-4; tentatively, D is TRBD1 (6 bases). Germline-derived CDR1 and CDR2 are MNHGY and SAAAGT. V dropped 6 bases and J dropped 5 bases, with 16 bases sitting between them. This CDR3 is 15 amino acids long. The CDR3 DNA reads as TGTGCCAGCAGATCCTCGGGACACACGAATGAAAAACTGTTTTTT. Its translation: CASRSSGHTNEKLFF.

The chain employs TRBV6-8 and TRBJ2-3; no reliable D call. V lost 8 bases and J lost 0, with 12 bases in between. The germline CDR1 and CDR2 sequences are MNHGY and SAAAGT. This CDR3 has 14 residues. This CDR3 reads CASQELPSTDTQYF. In DNA, the CDR3 is TGTGCCAGCCAGGAGCTCCCGAGCACAGATACGCAGTATTTT.

This clone was picked up many times. The chain recombines TRBV11-3 with TRBJ2-1; the D is unclear. In germline, CDR1 is SGHNT, CDR2 YENEEA. The CDR3 runs to 14 residues. Between the trimmed V and J ends, which lost 4 bases and 4 bases, there was a span of 11 bases. Here the CDR3 reads CASSSLAPYNEQFF. The CDR3 coding sequence is TGTGCCAGCAGCTCGTTGGCCCCTTACAATGAGCAGTTCTTC.

This rearrangement joins TRBV6-8 to TRBJ2-1; a weak D match, TRBD2 (6 bases). V lost 4 bases to trimming and J lost 7 bases, with 11 bases between them. The germline gives CDR1 MNHGY, CDR2 SAAAGT. The CDR3 spans 13 residues. CDR3 sequence reads: CASSLGLLNEQFF. The CDR3 coding sequence is TGTGCCAGCAGTTTGGGACTGCTAAATGAGCAGTTCTTC.

The chain employs TRBV7-2 and TRBJ2-1; tentatively, D is TRBD1 or TRBD2 (6 bases each). The CDR3 length is 13 residues. Germline CDR1 reads SGHTA; CDR2 reads FQGNSA. Deletions cut 5 bases from V and 10 bases from J, with 15 bases between. The CDR3 DNA follows: TGTGCCAGCAGCCCCCCGGGGGCAGTCGAGCAGTTCTTC. Amino acid sequence: CASSPPGAVEQFF. Combining the CDR3 with reference TRBV7-2 and TRBJ2-1 gives the whole variable domain GAGVSQSPSNKVTEKGKDVELRCDPISGHTALYWYRQSLGQGLEFLIYFQGNSAPDKSGLPSDRFSAERTGGSVSTLTIQRTQQEDSAVYLCASSPPGAVEQFFGPGTRLTVL.

This clone was counted only a few times. The chain recombines TRBV11-3 with TRBJ2-3; 12 bases are a match to TRBD2. From germline, CDR1 is SGHNT and CDR2 YENEEA. V lost 1 base and J lost 5; bases outside the gene matches: 1. The CDR3 has 15 amino acids. DNA of the CDR3: TGTGCCAGCAGCTTAGGACTAGCGGGAGTAGATACGCAGTATTTT. Translated: CASSLGLAGVDTQYF.

The sample holds many counts of this clone. V and J are TRBV11-3 and TRBJ2-5, with D perhaps matching TRBD1 (7 bases). V was trimmed by 4 bases and J by 4 bases, leaving 13 bases between them. The CDR3 is 14 residues long. CDR1 and CDR2 (germline): SGHNT, YENEEA. The CDR3 is CASSSNQGGETQYF. The CDR3 coding sequence is TGTGCCAGCAGCTCGAACCAGGGGGGAGAGACCCAGTACTTC.

This clone was detected a few times. This chain uses TRBV28 with TRBJ2-1; TRBD2 might be the D (6 bases). Trimming stripped 3 bases from V and 5 bases from J, with 8 bases between. CDR1 and CDR2 (germline): MDHEN, SYDVKM. The CDR3 totals 13 residues. The CDR3 protein is CASSLWRDNEQFF. The CDR3 nucleotides are TGTGCCAGCAGTTTGTGGAGGGACAATGAGCAGTTCTTC.

The chain is built from TRBV2 and TRBJ2-3; D possibly corresponds to TRBD2 (5 bases). V was clipped by 1 base and J by 0 bases, with 14 bases between them. The CDR3 is 17 residues long. Looked up from germline, CDR1 is SNHLY and CDR2 is FYNNEI. The CDR3 protein is CASSEGRGGLSTDTQYF. CDR3 nucleotide sequence: TGTGCCAGCAGTGAAGGTCGGGGTGGGCTGAGCACAGATACGCAGTATTTT.

In its sample, this clone was seen a few times. This chain connects TRBV28 to TRBJ2-7; 7 positions agree with TRBD1. The CDR3 contains 15 residues. V dropped 6 bases and J dropped 0; count of bases not matched to a gene: 8. CDR1 is MDHEN, CDR2 SYDVKM, per germline. CDR3 protein: CASSATGKLSYEQYF. The CDR3 DNA follows: TGTGCCAGCAGCGCGACAGGGAAGCTCTCCTACGAGCAGTACTTC.

V gene TRBV15 combines with J gene TRBJ2-3, with 9 bases matching TRBD2. CDR1 and CDR2 (germline): LNHNV, YYDKDF (reference sequence). The V and J ends lost 1 base and 5 bases, in that order; junction bases with no gene match: 13. This CDR3 is built from 18 residues. The CDR3 here is CATSRAKGSGGGRDTQYF. The CDR3 bases are TGTGCCACCAGCAGAGCTAAGGGTAGCGGGGGAGGAAGAGATACGCAGTATTTT.

The rearrangement links TRBV18 to TRBJ2-3; D call uncertain. Looked up from germline, CDR1 is KGHSH and CDR2 is LQKENI. V was trimmed by 3 bases and J by 4 bases, leaving 11 bases between them. The CDR3 length is 14 residues. The CDR3 DNA reads as TGTGCCAGCTCACCCACAAAGAGTTCAGATACGCAGTATTTT. It is translated as CASSPTKSSDTQYF.

In its sample, this clone was seen a few times. The chain combines TRBV30 with TRBJ2-5; D is possibly TRBD1 (6 bases). The CDR3 extends over 16 amino acids. The ends were cut back, 5 bases at V and 0 bases at J, with 19 bases in the middle. From germline, CDR1 is GTSNPN and CDR2 SVGIG (reference sequence). The CDR3 nucleotides are TGTGCCTGGTCCCCACCCCCTGGGACATACCAAGAGACCCAGTACTTC. Its translation: CAWSPPPGTYQETQYF.

This clone is classed as medium-sized (0.01 to 0.1%). The gene calls are TRBV9 and TRBJ2-1; TRBD2 is a possible D gene (6 bases). Trimming pared 5 bases from V and 1 base from J, leaving 16 bases between. The CDR3 sequence is 16 residues long. Germline V CDR1 and CDR2: SGDLS, YYNGEE. As DNA, the CDR3 is TGTGCCAGCAGTGAACTAGCCTCTAAGTCCTACAATGAGCAGTTCTTC. The encoded protein is CASSELASKSYNEQFF.

There are a few counts of this clone. V is TRBV6-8 and J is TRBJ2-1; TRBD1 is a possible D gene (5 bases). The CDR3 has 17 amino acids. V lost 3 bases to trimming and J lost 7 bases, with 22 bases between them. Germline loops: CDR1 MNHGY, CDR2 SAAAGT. The CDR3 nucleotides read TGTGCCAGCAGTTATTTATTCCCAGGGAATGGCGCAAATGAGCAGTTCTTC. Its protein product is CASSYLFPGNGANEQFF.

A few counts support this clone. The chain has TRBV18 and TRBJ1-1; no clear D. CDR1 is KGHSH and CDR2 is LQKENI in the germline V gene. CDR3 length equals 15 residues. V dropped 5 bases and J dropped 1 base, with 14 bases sitting between them. In nucleotides, the CDR3 is TGTGCCAGCTCAACGAGTTCCGACGAGAACACTGAAGCTTTCTTT. Protein product: CASSTSSDENTEAFF.

This clone appeared a few times. V and J are TRBV6-8 and TRBJ1-1, with 11 positions matching TRBD1. The CDR3 has 16 amino acids. Germline V gene data show CDR1 as MNHGY and CDR2 as SAAAGT. V lost 2 bases, J lost 0 bases, and 2 bases stayed unmatched. This CDR3 reads CASSYGDRGMNTEAFF. CDR3 nucleotide sequence: TGTGCCAGCAGTTACGGGGACAGGGGGATGAACACTGAAGCTTTCTTT.

This clone was seen a handful of times. CDR3 region: CASSLAGSSYEQYF. CDR3 DNA sequence: TGCGCCAGCAGCTTGGCCGGGTCTTCCTACGAGCAGTACTTC. The gene calls are TRBV5-1 and TRBJ2-7; no clear D gene. Deletions cut 0 bases from V and 1 base from J, with 8 bases between. This CDR3 has 14 residues. Per germline, CDR1 SGHRS and CDR2 YFSETQ.

This chain uses TRBV18 with TRBJ2-7; 8 nucleotides line up with TRBD1. CDR3 size: 17 residues. Trimming cost V 2 bases and J 7 bases; bases outside gene matches: 16. Germline lookup yields CDR1 KGHSH and CDR2 LQKENI. As DNA, the CDR3 is TGTGCCAGCTCACCAATAGGACAGGGAACTCCCGGGGTGGAGCAGTACTTC. Amino acids: CASSPIGQGTPGVEQYF. Combining the CDR3 with reference TRBV18 and TRBJ2-7 gives the whole variable domain NAGVMQNPRHLVRRRGQEARLRCSPMKGHSHVYWYRQLPEEGLKFMVYLQKENIIDESGMPKERFSAEFPKEGPSILRIQQVVRGDSAAYFCASSPIGQGTPGVEQYFGPGTRLTVT.

In its sample, this clone was seen a few times. The chain employs TRBV6-8 and TRBJ2-1; weak D call: TRBD2 (5 bases). CDR1 is MNHGY, CDR2 SAAAGT, per germline. V was shortened by 2 bases and J by 2 bases, with 10 bases between the two germline ends. This CDR3 is built from 15 residues. Here the CDR3 DNA reads TGTGCCAGCAGTTACGTTGCGGGCACCTACAATGAGCAGTTCTTC. This sequence encodes CASSYVAGTYNEQFF.

The chain is built from TRBV4-1 and TRBJ1-2; the D is unclear. In germline, CDR1 is MGHRA, CDR2 YSYEKL. The length of the CDR3 is 16 residues. Trimming took 0 bases from V and 7 from J, leaving 18 bases between them. CDR3 DNA sequence: TGCGCCAGCAGCCAAGAGGCTGCTTTCCATGGGAGTGGCTACACCTTC. Encoded protein: CASSQEAAFHGSGYTF.

This clone appeared a few times. This chain connects TRBV14 to TRBJ2-1, with 15 positions matching TRBD2. After removal of 4 bases from V and 4 bases from J, the junction contained 8 bases not matched to a gene. The germline CDR1 and CDR2 sequences are SGHDN and FVKESK. This CDR3 has 18 amino acids. The CDR3 here is CASSPGTSGRKWYNEQFF. The CDR3, as DNA: TGTGCCAGCAGCCCCGGGACTAGCGGGAGGAAGTGGTACAATGAGCAGTTCTTC.

This clone occurred a few times. The chain has TRBV5-1 and TRBJ2-2; 7 nucleotides match TRBD2. With V trimmed by 0 bases and J by 4 bases, 6 bases remained unmatched. Looked up from germline, CDR1 is SGHRS and CDR2 is YFSETQ. CDR3 length equals 16 residues. The CDR3 DNA follows: TGCGCCAGCAGCTTGGTGCGGGAGCCCAGCACCGGGGAGCTGTTTTTT. Translating it yields CASSLVREPSTGELFF.